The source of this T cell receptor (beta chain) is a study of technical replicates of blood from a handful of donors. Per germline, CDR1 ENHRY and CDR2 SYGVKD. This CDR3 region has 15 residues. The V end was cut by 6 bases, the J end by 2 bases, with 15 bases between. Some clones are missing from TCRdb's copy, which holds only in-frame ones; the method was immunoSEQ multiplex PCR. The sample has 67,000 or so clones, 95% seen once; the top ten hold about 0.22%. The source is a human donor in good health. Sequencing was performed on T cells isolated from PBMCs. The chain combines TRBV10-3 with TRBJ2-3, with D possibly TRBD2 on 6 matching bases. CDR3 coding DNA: TGTGCCATCAGGCGAACTAGCCGAGCCACAGATACGCAGTATTTT. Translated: CAIRRTSRATDTQYF.